The 16 T cell receptor beta chains reported below all come from one sample, sequenced in a study of T-cell reconstitution after alpha-beta-depleted transplantation in children. A library of TCRbeta sequences, prepared with unique molecular identifiers, was generated. One entry per CDR3 protein, called by TCRdb with MiXCR from the PCR reads. The sample contains over 150,000 distinct CDR3 sequences, about 6% of which appear only once. The material was PBMCs, obtained before TCRalphabeta/CD19-depleted stem cell transplant. These receptors all stem from a girl in the first two years of life with combined immunodeficiency, due to receive a stem cell transplant.

This clonotype was detected many times. The chain carries TRBV7-2 and TRBJ1-6; TRBD1 agrees at 10 bases. The CDR3 extends over 14 amino acids. The V and J ends lost 5 bases and 9 bases, in that order; junction bases with no gene match: 4. The germline CDR1 and CDR2 sequences are SGHTA and FQGNSA. The CDR3 sequence is CASSLDRGLSPLHF. CDR3 coding DNA: TGTGCCAGCAGCCTCGACAGGGGGCTTTCACCCCTCCACTTT.

In its sample, this clonotype was seen many times. The J gene is TRBJ2-7, the V gene TRBV18; D gene ambiguous. The germline V gene has CDR1 KGHSH and CDR2 LQKENI. Trimming took 0 bases from V and 3 from J, leaving 6 bases between them. The CDR3 loop spans 13 amino acids. The CDR3 reads CASSPPVSYEQYF. The CDR3 DNA reads as TGTGCCAGCTCACCACCAGTGAGCTACGAGCAGTACTTC.

At least ten counts were recorded for this clonotype. The genes are TRBV27 and TRBJ2-2; D remains unclear. The CDR3 is 14 residues long. Germline lookup yields CDR1 MNHEY and CDR2 SMNVEV (reference sequence). The germline V and J ends were trimmed by 5 bases and 6 bases, with 13 bases remaining between them. CDR3 coding DNA: TGTGCCAGCAGTATAGGGATGGGCGCCGGGGAGCTGTTTTTT. Translation: CASSIGMGAGELFF.

This clonotype was seen only a few times. V is TRBV7-2 and J is TRBJ2-7; the D is unclear. The CDR3 runs to 13 residues. Per germline, CDR1 SGHTA and CDR2 FQGNSA. The ends were cut back, 3 bases at V and 2 bases at J, with 8 bases in the middle. As DNA, the CDR3 is TGTGCCAGCAGCTTGCCCCAACCCTACGAGCAGTACTTC. Its protein is CASSLPQPYEQYF. Combining the CDR3 with reference TRBV7-2 and TRBJ2-7 gives the whole variable domain GAGVSQSPSNKVTEKGKDVELRCDPISGHTALYWYRQSLGQGLEFLIYFQGNSAPDKSGLPSDRFSAERTGGSVSTLTIQRTQQEDSAVYLCASSLPQPYEQYFGPGTRLTVT.

The chain carries TRBV4-3 and TRBJ1-2; D unclear. The ends were cut back, 4 bases at V and 0 bases at J, with 15 bases in the middle. CDR1 and CDR2 (germline): LGHNA, YSLEER. The CDR3 runs 16 residues. The DNA for the CDR3 is TGCGCCAGCAGCCCTGCTTTGGACCCCACTAACTATGGCTACACCTTC. This translates into CASSPALDPTNYGYTF.

This clonotype showed up many times. This rearrangement joins TRBV7-6 to TRBJ2-7, with TRBD1 matching over 8 bases. The CDR3 is 19 residues long. Germline CDR1 and CDR2: SGHVS and FNYEAQ. Losses at the gene ends were 5 bases for V and 4 bases for J; bases not matched to a gene: 22. The CDR3 coding sequence is TGTGCCAGCAGCCCAGGACAGGGTGGAGGGTATGGGTTCGGGTACGAGCAGTACTTC. Translation: CASSPGQGGGYGFGYEQYF.

This clonotype occurred a few times. As DNA, the CDR3 is TGCAGTGCTAGAGATACAGGAGAGAACACCGGGGAGCTGTTTTTT. It encodes CSARDTGENTGELFF. The rearrangement uses TRBV20-1 and TRBJ2-2; possibly TRBD1 for D (5 bases). Germline-derived CDR1 and CDR2 are DFQATT and SNEGSKA (reference sequence). The CDR3 totals 15 residues. V was clipped by 0 bases and J by 1 base, with 9 bases between them.

The sample holds many counts of this clonotype. This chain connects TRBV28 to TRBJ1-1, with a possible D match to TRBD1 (5 bases). The V and J ends lost 5 bases and 1 base respectively, with 14 bases between them. The germline CDR1 and CDR2 sequences are MDHEN and SYDVKM. This CDR3 is 15 amino acids long. For the CDR3, the DNA is TGTGCCAGCAGTCTCAGGGTTGGTAGGAACACTGAAGCTTTCTTT. Its translation is CASSLRVGRNTEAFF.

The chain joins TRBV5-1 to TRBJ1-2; D is perhaps TRBD1 (5 bases). Germline CDR1 SGHRS, CDR2 YFSETQ. The CDR3 has 16 residues. The ends were cut back, 4 bases at V and 0 bases at J, with 16 bases in the middle. The CDR3 here is CASSPGTVQSNYGYTF. The CDR3 DNA follows: TGCGCCAGCAGCCCCGGGACGGTACAGTCTAACTATGGCTACACCTTC.

This clonotype occurred many times. The chain joins TRBV28 to TRBJ2-3; TRBD2 is a possible D gene (6 bases). The CDR3 covers 15 residues. Germline CDR1 is MDHEN and CDR2 is SYDVKM. Trimming took off 2 bases at V and 4 bases at J, with 13 bases between the two ends. The DNA for the CDR3 is TGTGCCAGCAGTTTACAGGACTACTGGCCAGATACGCAGTATTTT. It specifies CASSLQDYWPDTQYF.

This clonotype showed up many times. This chain uses TRBV29-1 with TRBJ2-1, with 8 bases identical to TRBD2. Germline-derived CDR1 and CDR2 are SQVTM and ANQGSEA. J was trimmed by 3 bases and V by 5 bases; bases with no gene match: 6. CDR3 length: 14 residues. In DNA form, the CDR3 reads TGCAGCGTTAGCGGGAGTTTCTTCTACAATGAGCAGTTCTTC. This sequence encodes CSVSGSFFYNEQFF.

The rearrangement joins TRBV11-2 to TRBJ2-3; TRBD2 is a possible D gene (5 bases). The CDR3 runs to 15 residues. With 3 bases removed from V and 4 bases from J, the gap between germline ends came to 14 bases. The V gene's germline CDR1 is SGHAT and CDR2 FQNNGV. Written as DNA, the CDR3 is TGTGCCAGCAGCTTTACTAGTTACACCCCAGATACGCAGTATTTT. It specifies CASSFTSYTPDTQYF.

Many counts were recorded for this clonotype. J is TRBJ2-7 and V is TRBV6-1, with D maybe TRBD2 (6 bases). Germline values: CDR1 MNHNS, CDR2 SASEGT. The CDR3 totals 13 residues. The ends were cut back, 5 bases at V and 3 bases at J, with 11 bases in the middle. CDR3 protein: CASSIAESYEQYF. For the CDR3, the DNA is TGTGCCAGCAGTATAGCGGAAAGCTACGAGCAGTACTTC.

This chain links TRBV14 with TRBJ2-4; 9 positions agree with TRBD2. The germline V gene encodes CDR1 SGHDN and CDR2 FVKESK. The V gene end was trimmed by 4 bases and the J gene end by 4 bases; junction bases not matched to a gene: 8. The CDR3 is 16 amino acids. DNA for the CDR3: TGTGCCAGCAGCCCCGCGGGGGGGACTAGTAAAAACATTCAGTACTTC. As protein: CASSPAGGTSKNIQYF.

Regarding this clonotype: Given a much more abundant clone one base away, this may be a read error. This chain links TRBV3-1 with TRBJ2-1, with TRBD2 as a possible D gene (7 bases). Looked up from germline, CDR1 is LGHDT and CDR2 is YNNKEL (reference sequence). This CDR3 comprises 17 residues. In nucleotides, the CDR3 is TGTGCCAGCTGCCAAGACCCGGGGGGCCCCTCCTACAATGAGCAGTTCTTC. This translates into CASCQDPGGPSYNEQFF.

The table lists this clonotype with many counts. The chain combines TRBV5-8 with TRBJ2-7; the D gene is possibly TRBD1 (5 bases). V was shortened by 3 bases and J by 1 base, with 11 bases between the two germline ends. CDR3 size: 14 residues. CDR1 is SGHTS and CDR2 is YDEGEE in the germline V gene. CDR3 coding DNA: TGTGCCAGCAGCTCTCGGACAAGGTCCTACGAGCAGTACTTC. Translating it yields CASSSRTRSYEQYF.